The 29 T cell receptor beta chains presented below share a single source sample, sequenced in a study of cytomegalovirus exposure and HLA in healthy donors. Amplification used 60 Vbeta primers and 13 Jbeta primers. Sequencing used immunoSEQ multiplex PCR; TCRdb keeps in-frame clones, though not all of them. Of 150,000 to 200,000 clones in the sample, 80% are singletons; the top ten hold 1.3%. The sample consisted of PBMCs. Receptor source: a woman aged 45-60 years in good health and CMV-seronegative.

The rearrangement uses TRBV28 and TRBJ1-2; 7 bases agree with TRBD1. Germline V gene data show CDR1 as MDHEN and CDR2 as SYDVKM. CDR3 length equals 13 residues. The V and J ends lost 6 bases and 3 bases, in that order; junction bases with no gene match: 4. The CDR3 nucleotides are TGTGCCAGCAGGGTAGGACAGGACTATGGCTACACCTTC. Translating it yields CASRVGQDYGYTF.

This chain links TRBV7-9 with TRBJ2-5; D is undetermined. Trimming took 6 bases from V and 4 from J, leaving 18 bases between them. CDR3 size: 15 residues. In germline, CDR1 is SEHNR, CDR2 FQNEAQ (reference sequence). CDR3 nucleotides: TGTGCCAGCAGACTACCCCCAAGGCTGGGAGAGACCCAGTACTTC. This translates into CASRLPPRLGETQYF.

This chain joins TRBV4-2 and TRBJ2-3; D is unclear. Trimming removed 0 bases from V and 12 bases from J, with 13 bases in between. Germline assignment: CDR1 LGHNA and CDR2 YNFKEQ. CDR3 size: 13 residues. CDR3 protein: CASSQEVLFPQYF. DNA of the CDR3: TGTGCCAGCAGCCAAGAAGTACTTTTCCCTCAGTATTTT.

This chain connects TRBV7-2 to TRBJ1-1, with D perhaps TRBD1 (5 bases). Germline V gene data show CDR1 as SGHTA and CDR2 as FQGNSA. Trimming removed 1 base from V and 11 bases from J, with 17 bases in between. The CDR3 runs 14 residues. The CDR3, as DNA: TGTGCCAGCAGCTTAGATTCCGCCCAGGGTTGGGCTTTCTTT. Encoded protein: CASSLDSAQGWAFF.

V gene TRBV28 combines with J gene TRBJ1-5; weak D call: TRBD1 (6 bases). The CDR3 is 15 residues long. V was cut by 5 bases and J by 0 bases, with 11 bases left in between. Germline V lookup: CDR1 MDHEN, CDR2 SYDVKM. The CDR3 DNA reads TGTGCCAGCAGTCAACAGGGTTATAGCAATCAGCCCCAGCATTTT. It specifies CASSQQGYSNQPQHF.

The rearrangement joins TRBV30 to TRBJ1-5, with no clear D. This CDR3 is built from 14 residues. Per the germline V gene, CDR1 is GTSNPN and CDR2 is SVGIG (reference sequence). Trimming removed 2 bases at V and 7 bases at J, with 15 bases between. Written as DNA, the CDR3 is TGTGCCTGGAGTTCCGGCGGCGCCCGGCAGCCCCAGCATTTT. This encodes CAWSSGGARQPQHF.

The V and J genes are TRBV28 and TRBJ1-1; 10 bases are shared with TRBD1. V dropped 4 bases and J dropped 4; count of bases not matched to a gene: 6. This CDR3 region has 15 residues. The germline V gene has CDR1 MDHEN and CDR2 SYDVKM. CDR3: CASSYDRGRGTEAFF. In nucleotides, the CDR3 is TGTGCCAGCAGTTATGACAGGGGGCGCGGCACTGAAGCTTTCTTT.

V is TRBV27 and J is TRBJ2-1, with D possibly matching TRBD1 (6 bases). This CDR3 contains 16 residues. Germline V lookup: CDR1 MNHEY, CDR2 SMNVEV (reference sequence). The germline V and J ends were trimmed by 5 bases and 6 bases, with 20 bases remaining between them. The CDR3 bases are TGTGCCAGCAGTCCCCTGGGGGCCCGACTGTTCAATGAGCAGTTCTTC. It is translated as CASSPLGARLFNEQFF.

V is TRBV4-1 and J is TRBJ1-1, with TRBD1 as a possible D gene (6 bases). The V end lost 0 bases, the J end lost 0 bases, and 11 bases lay between the germline ends. The CDR3 consists of 16 residues. Germline CDR1 MGHRA, CDR2 YSYEKL. CDR3 bases: TGCGCCAGCAGCCAAGAGGTAAAGGGGGTGAACACTGAAGCTTTCTTT. Amino acid sequence: CASSQEVKGVNTEAFF.

The rearrangement uses TRBV7-2 and TRBJ2-7; D perhaps matches TRBD1 (5 bases). CDR1 and CDR2 (germline): SGHTA, FQGNSA. This CDR3 is 13 amino acids long. The germline V and J ends were trimmed by 2 bases and 4 bases, with 9 bases remaining between them. CDR3 coding DNA: TGTGCCAGCAGCTTAACAGGCCAATACGAGCAGTACTTC. Residues: CASSLTGQYEQYF.

This clone was seen a handful of times. This chain links TRBV11-2 with TRBJ1-3, with D possibly matching TRBD1 (6 bases). V was clipped by 1 base and J by 0 bases, with 16 bases between them. The length of the CDR3 is 18 residues. Germline assignment: CDR1 SGHAT and CDR2 FQNNGV. The CDR3 DNA is TGTGCCAGCAGCTTAGCCTGGGGGGGCCAGAGCTCTGGAAACACCATATATTTT. Its protein product is CASSLAWGGQSSGNTIYF. Based on the CDR3 plus reference TRBV11-2 and TRBJ1-3, the full variable domain is EAGVAQSPRYKIIEKRQSVAFWCNPISGHATLYWYQQILGQGPKLLIQFQNNGVVDDSQLPKDRFSAERLKGVDSTLKIQPAKLEDSAVYLCASSLAWGGQSSGNTIYFGEGSWLTVV.

CDR3 residues: CATSRPKYGQSNGNTIYF. The DNA for the CDR3 is TGTGCCACCAGCAGACCAAAATATGGGCAGAGCAATGGAAACACCATATATTTT. V usage is TRBV15 and J usage is TRBJ1-3; no definite D call. V was trimmed by 2 bases and J by 3 bases, leaving 20 bases between them. This CDR3 is 18 amino acids long. CDR1 and CDR2 from the germline V gene are LNHNV and YYDKDF (reference sequence).

CDR3 sequence (DNA): TGTGCCATCACCGGACAGGTCCTAGATGGCTACACCTTC. Amino acid sequence: CAITGQVLDGYTF. The rearrangement joins TRBV10-3 to TRBJ1-2, with 7 bases aligning to TRBD1. This CDR3 region has 13 residues. Trimming removed 7 bases from V and 6 bases from J; junction bases left unmatched: 8. The germline gives CDR1 ENHRY, CDR2 SYGVKD.

This chain links TRBV7-2 with TRBJ2-1, with 9 bases fitting TRBD1. CDR1 is SGHTA and CDR2 is FQGNSA in the germline V gene. The V and J ends lost 3 bases and 12 bases, in that order; junction bases with no gene match: 24. The CDR3 has 19 residues. The CDR3 here is CASSFYSGTGLLSRFVQFF. DNA for the CDR3: TGTGCCAGCAGCTTTTATTCCGGGACAGGGCTTCTTTCACGATTCGTGCAGTTCTTC.

This clone has only a few counts. The gene calls are TRBV18 and TRBJ2-1, with D tentatively TRBD2 (5 bases). Germline CDR1 and CDR2: KGHSH and LQKENI. Trimming took off 3 bases at V and 1 base at J, with 10 bases between the two ends. There are 15 residues in the CDR3. The CDR3 coding sequence is TGTGCCAGCTCACCGGGAGTAACATCCTACAATGAGCAGTTCTTC. This encodes CASSPGVTSYNEQFF.

The V gene is TRBV18, the J gene TRBJ2-7; D may be TRBD2 (5 bases). The germline CDR1 and CDR2 sequences are KGHSH and LQKENI. V lost 5 bases and J 7 bases, leaving 12 bases between the germline ends. The length of the CDR3 is 12 residues. For the CDR3, the DNA is TGTGCCAGCTCATCGCGGGTCAAAGAGCAGTACTTC. It yields the protein CASSSRVKEQYF.

The genes are TRBV11-3 and TRBJ1-1; D uncertain. This CDR3 is 15 amino acids long. Germline CDR1 reads SGHNT; CDR2 reads YENEEA. V was pared by 5 bases and J by 6 bases, with 19 bases between. Here the CDR3 reads CASSETAKTGSEAFF. The CDR3 DNA reads TGTGCCAGCAGCGAGACGGCCAAAACCGGGTCTGAAGCTTTCTTT.

This chain connects TRBV7-8 to TRBJ2-3; D uncertain. The CDR3 has 15 residues. V shed 1 base and J shed 0 bases, with 8 bases lying between them. Germline CDR1 is SGHVS and CDR2 is FQNEAQ. DNA of the CDR3: TGTGCCAGCAGCTTAGACACGTCTAGCACAGATACGCAGTATTTT. Translated: CASSLDTSSTDTQYF.

This clone was observed a few times. V and J are TRBV28 and TRBJ1-1, with D maybe TRBD1 (5 bases). Germline V gene data show CDR1 as MDHEN and CDR2 as SYDVKM. The CDR3 has 14 amino acids. V was shortened by 2 bases and J by 7 bases, with 14 bases between the two germline ends. The CDR3 DNA reads TGTGCCAGCAGTTTAAGATTTAGGGGAAATGAAGCTTTCTTT. It is translated as CASSLRFRGNEAFF.

This chain links TRBV19 with TRBJ2-7; TRBD1 aligns across 10 bases. Germline V gene lookup returns CDR1 LNHDA and CDR2 SQIVND (reference sequence). The CDR3 consists of 17 residues. Trimming cost V 5 bases and J 4 bases; bases outside gene matches: 14. The CDR3 spells CASSPGTGDLRKYEQYF. The CDR3 bases are TGTGCCAGTAGTCCGGGGACAGGGGATCTTCGCAAGTACGAGCAGTACTTC.

J is TRBJ2-3 and V is TRBV6-5; TRBD1 matches 9 bases. From germline, CDR1 is MNHEY and CDR2 SVGAGI. The J segment lost 11 bases and the V segment lost 6 bases, leaving 6 bases of the junction unmatched. This CDR3 has 12 residues. The CDR3 nucleotides are TGTGCCAGCAGCCAGAGACAGGGGGTGCAGTATTTT. Its protein is CASSQRQGVQYF.

This CDR3 reads CASSVGGPRTGELFF. The DNA of the CDR3 is TGTGCCAGCAGCGTAGGCGGGCCCCGGACCGGGGAGCTGTTTTTT. V and J are TRBV9 and TRBJ2-2; TRBD2 is a possible D gene (5 bases). Germline CDR1 and CDR2: SGDLS and YYNGEE. The V gene lost 0 bases and the J gene lost 5 bases, with 11 bases spanning the gap. The CDR3 length is 15 residues.

The J gene is TRBJ2-2, the V gene TRBV18; 7 positions agree with TRBD1. Per the germline V gene, CDR1 is KGHSH and CDR2 is LQKENI. Trimming cost V 0 bases and J 4 bases; bases outside gene matches: 5. The CDR3 is made up of 16 amino acids. The CDR3: CASSPPGTETTGELFF. Written as DNA, the CDR3 is TGTGCCAGCTCACCACCCGGGACAGAAACCACCGGGGAGCTGTTTTTT.

This chain links TRBV4-2 with TRBJ2-3; no firm D call. Germline CDR1 reads LGHNA; CDR2 reads YNFKEQ. V was clipped by 1 base and J by 0 bases, with 11 bases between them. The CDR3 contains 16 residues. The CDR3 here is CASSQGVASSTDTQYF. The CDR3, as DNA: TGTGCCAGCAGCCAAGGCGTAGCCAGTAGCACAGATACGCAGTATTTT.

The chain combines TRBV5-1 with TRBJ2-1; TRBD2 agrees at 15 bases. J was trimmed by 4 bases and V by 7 bases; bases with no gene match: 6. This CDR3 contains 16 residues. The germline V gene encodes CDR1 SGHRS and CDR2 YFSETQ. CDR3 amino acids: CASLGLAGGGYNEQFF. The CDR3 DNA is TGCGCCAGCTTGGGACTAGCGGGGGGTGGATACAATGAGCAGTTCTTC.

The chain recombines TRBV28 with TRBJ1-1; D might be TRBD1 (6 bases). The germline CDR1 and CDR2 sequences are MDHEN and SYDVKM. V gave up 8 bases and J gave up 9 bases, with 16 bases separating them. This CDR3 has 12 amino acids. CDR3 in DNA: TGTGCCAGCGGGACATCATATTATAAAGCTTTCTTT. This encodes CASGTSYYKAFF.

The sample holds a few counts of this clone. The rearrangement links TRBV2 to TRBJ2-4, with 9 nucleotides matching TRBD2. V dropped 6 bases and J dropped 7; count of bases not matched to a gene: 13. Germline values: CDR1 SNHLY, CDR2 FYNNEI. The CDR3 loop spans 16 amino acids. The CDR3 region is CASSGADSGRGNIQYF. For the CDR3, the DNA is TGTGCCAGCAGCGGCGCGGATAGCGGGAGAGGGAACATTCAGTACTTC.

The chain combines TRBV18 with TRBJ1-1, with TRBD1 identical over 9 bases. CDR1 is KGHSH, CDR2 LQKENI, per germline. This CDR3 comprises 18 residues. The V and J ends lost 8 bases and 3 bases, in that order; junction bases with no gene match: 19. The CDR3 sequence is CASPTAGTGTLPYTEAFF. The CDR3 nucleotides read TGTGCCAGCCCGACAGCAGGGACAGGGACCTTACCTTACACTGAAGCTTTCTTT.

The CDR3 here is CASSLAEVNEKLFF. For the CDR3, the DNA is TGCGCCAGCAGCTTGGCTGAGGTTAATGAAAAACTGTTTTTT. The chain recombines TRBV5-1 with TRBJ1-4, with D unclear. Trimming took 0 bases from V and 4 from J, leaving 7 bases between them. Germline assignment: CDR1 SGHRS and CDR2 YFSETQ. The CDR3 has 14 residues.